This is a list of T cell receptor beta chains from one sample in a study of cytomegalovirus exposure and HLA in healthy donors. TCRdb's copy holds only in-frame clones and misses some; the assay was immunoSEQ multiplex PCR. The sample carries 130,000 to 150,000 clones, 60% to 85% recorded once. Sequences were obtained from PBMCs. The source is a male donor in good health and CMV-seronegative. Both conserved end residues are part of each CDR3. The order of the fields is clone size, D gene, J gene, V gene, CDR3 DNA, CDR3 protein. D genes are given only for firm matches. Some rows mark clone size as missing; the rest say once, few, many or name a class of expanded clone.

>NA|NA|TRBJ1-2|TRBV7-8
TGTGCCAGCAGGGGGACACGCAACTATGGCTACACCTTC
CASRGTRNYGYTF
>NA|TRBD1|TRBJ2-5|TRBV27
TGTGCCAGCAGTTTATCGACAGGGAGTCGTGAGACCCAGTACTTC
CASSLSTGSRETQYF
>NA|TRBD1|TRBJ1-2|TRBV11-2
TGTGCCAGCAGCTTGCCCGGGACAGGAGTTGGTGGCTACACCTTC
CASSLPGTGVGGYTF
>few|NA|TRBJ1-2|TRBV6-1
TGTGCCAGCAGTGTACAGGGATTTGGTGGCTACACCTTC
CASSVQGFGGYTF
>NA|NA|TRBJ1-5|TRBV4-1
TGCGCCAGCAGCTCACAGGTAAATCAGCCCCAGCATTTT
CASSSQVNQPQHF
>NA|TRBD1|TRBJ2-3|TRBV30
TGTGCCTGGAGTCCCGGGACAGGCCCCACAGATACGCAGTATTTT
CAWSPGTGPTDTQYF
>NA|TRBD1|TRBJ1-2|TRBV29-1
TGCAGCGTTGAGACAGGGGGGGACTATGGCTACACCTTC
CSVETGGDYGYTF
>NA|TRBD1|TRBJ2-4|TRBV19
TGTGCCAGTTATACAGGGGGCCCGTCAAACATTCAGTACTTC
CASYTGGPSNIQYF
>NA|TRBD2|TRBJ2-3|TRBV5-6
TGTGCCAGCAGCTTGGGTGGACTAGCGGGGGAGGCGGATACGCAGTATTTT
CASSLGGLAGEADTQYF
>NA|TRBD1|TRBJ1-1|TRBV27
TGTGCCAGCAGACCGGGACAGGGGCTCACTGAAGCTTTCTTT
CASRPGQGLTEAFF
>NA|NA|TRBJ1-2|TRBV4-1
TGCGCCAGCAGCCAAGATGGCAGGCAGACGACTAACTATGGCTACACCTTC
CASSQDGRQTTNYGYTF
>NA|TRBD2|TRBJ2-7|TRBV5-1
TGCGCCAGCTCCTTGGCGGCTAGCGGGAGGGCTCAAGGCTACGAGCAGTACTTC
CASSLAASGRAQGYEQYF
>NA|NA|TRBJ1-1|TRBV7-2
TGTGCCAGCAGCTTAGAAGGGGGGAACACTGAAGCTTTCTTT
CASSLEGGNTEAFF
>NA|NA|TRBJ1-1|TRBV2
TGTGCCAGCAGTGAGAGTCGGGGGATCACTGAAGCTTTCTTT
CASSESRGITEAFF
>NA|NA|TRBJ1-5|TRBV9
TGTGCCAGCAGCGTATGGGGAGGGGGGTTGGGCAATCAGCCCCAGCATTTT
CASSVWGGGLGNQPQHF
>NA|TRBD2|TRBJ2-3|TRBV9
TGTGCCAGCAGCGTAGTGGCGGGAGGCTCCACAGATACGCAGTATTTT
CASSVVAGGSTDTQYF
>NA|TRBD2|TRBJ2-1|TRBV7-8
TGTGCCAGCAGGTACTCCCGCCTAGCGGGGCACTACAATGAGCAGTTCTTC
CASRYSRLAGHYNEQFF
>few|NA|TRBJ1-6|TRBV29-1
TGCAGCGTTCGGACGGAGGGCAATTCACCCCTCCACTTT
CSVRTEGNSPLHF
>NA|TRBD1|TRBJ2-2|TRBV6-6
TGTGCCAGCAACAACCGACAGGGCTCCGGGGAGCTGTTTTTT
CASNNRQGSGELFF
>NA|TRBD2|TRBJ2-7|TRBV9
TGTGCCAGCAGCGTAGGGCTAGCGGACCCCTACGAGCAGTACTTC
CASSVGLADPYEQYF
>NA|NA|TRBJ1-3|TRBV6-5
TGTGCCAGCAGTACATACTACTCTGGAAACACCATATATTTT
CASSTYYSGNTIYF
>NA|TRBD2|TRBJ2-1|TRBV7-3
TGTGCCAGCTCTCTAGCGGGCCGCTACAATGAGCAGTTCTTC
CASSLAGRYNEQFF
>few|TRBD1|TRBJ1-1|TRBV11-2
TGTGCCAGCACCATTGATCGGACAGGGGGCACTGAAGCTTTCTTT
CASTIDRTGGTEAFF
>NA|TRBD1|TRBJ1-1|TRBV27
TGTGCCAGCAGTACCAGGGACAGGGACACTGAAGCTTTCTTT
CASSTRDRDTEAFF
>few|NA|TRBJ1-3|TRBV9
TGTGCCAGCAGCATGAGCAGGGTTAACGCTGGAAACACCATATATTTT
CASSMSRVNAGNTIYF
>NA|TRBD1|TRBJ2-7|TRBV10-3
TGTGCCATCAGGGACCCGGGACAGGCGGCGTACGAGCAGTACTTC
CAIRDPGQAAYEQYF
>NA|NA|TRBJ1-1|TRBV11-3
TGTGCCAGCAGCTCTTGGGGCAGTAACACTGAAGCTTTCTTT
CASSSWGSNTEAFF
>NA|TRBD1|TRBJ1-5|TRBV27
TGTGCCAGCAGGGCCGGGACAGTGAATAGCAATCAGCCCCAGCATTTT
CASRAGTVNSNQPQHF
>few|TRBD2|TRBJ2-1|TRBV19
TGTGCCAGTAGTGGCCTAGCGGGACTCTACAATGAGCAGTTCTTC
CASSGLAGLYNEQFF
>NA|TRBD1|TRBJ2-1|TRBV5-1
TGCGCCAGCAGCTTGGGACAGGGGGATGAGCAGTTCTTC
CASSLGQGDEQFF
>NA|TRBD1|TRBJ2-7|TRBV19
TGTGCCAGTAGTATAGGGGACAGGGGAAACGAGCAGTACTTC
CASSIGDRGNEQYF